These T cell receptor beta chains were read from a single sample in a study of blood T cell repertoires in COVID-19. TCRdb's copy holds only in-frame clones and misses some; the assay was immunoSEQ multiplex PCR. The sample contains 310,000 or so clones, 70% to 90% of which appear only once. Sequencing was performed on PBMCs or T cells enriched from blood (not recorded which). These receptors were taken from a woman in her 30s who had recovered from COVID-19. CDR3s include the opening cysteine and the closing phenylalanine or tryptophan. The order of the fields is V gene, CDR3 length, CDR3 protein.

TRBV6-1 | 16 | CASRERGRGAYNEQFF
TRBV30 | 12 | CAWSGRGGVYTF
TRBV20-1 | 16 | CSASASGGVNYNEQFF
TRBV19 | 17 | CASSINRGTSGRSGYTF
TRBV9 | 15 | CASSPDSYSNQPQHF
TRBV4-1 | 14 | CASSPLTKSSPLHF
TRBV7-6 | 13 | CASSLEGVYEQYF
TRBV7-9 | 15 | CASSPSRPTYNEQFF
TRBV2 | 12 | CASSANTFEQYF
TRBV11-2 | 15 | CASSLQGSYNSPLHF
TRBV3-1/TRBV3-2 | 13 | CASSQDKIDPLHF
TRBV7-9 | 14 | CASSLGQGLEPQHF
TRBV7-8 | 15 | CASSLVAAGGTEAFF
TRBV5-4 | 14 | CASSPRDRDNEQFF
TRBV19 | 15 | CASSIGAGSNQPQHF
TRBV30 | 13 | CAWSVTGAGELFF
TRBV5-4 | 14 | CASSYRALDSPLHF
TRBV19 | 14 | CASSIAGQRPVDSF
TRBV5-6 | 13 | CASSLGQLYEQYF
TRBV19 | 12 | CASSPSKPEAFF
TRBV28 | 16 | CASRGWTGGSNQPQHF
TRBV5-5 | 13 | CASSLTGEETQYF
TRBV6-5 | 15 | CASSSQGWGGYGYTF
TRBV3-1/TRBV3-2 | 14 | CASSPSRRNYGYTF
TRBV29-1 | 13 | CSVEVGQGGEQYF
TRBV14 | 15 | CASSRNRGQDYGYTF
TRBV27 | 15 | CASRTTGGADGELFF
TRBV29-1 | 14 | CSVWERNGTPEAFF
TRBV2 | 14 | CASKIGQVPQPQHF
TRBV5-6 | 15 | CASSLRGSGNQPQHF
TRBV7-3 | 14 | CASSLDRINTEAFF
TRBV13 | 13 | CASSRDSGNTIYF
TRBV12-3/TRBV12-4 | 13 | CASRRPGQGPEYF
TRBV20-1 | 11 | CSARSGDTQYF
TRBV7-3 | 15 | CASRPGLAATGELFF
TRBV5-6 | 16 | CASSLRVPGNTGELFF
TRBV6-5 | 14 | CASSLNRASDTQYF
TRBV11-3 | 16 | CASSLVLAGVTGELFF
TRBV18 | 16 | CASSRLAGGVYNEQFF
TRBV30 | 12 | CACRPRGTEAFF
TRBV7-6 | 14 | CASSAAGANYGYTF
TRBV19 | 15 | CASTLDTFRTDTQYF
TRBV15 | 12 | CATNRRGEKLFF
TRBV18 | 15 | CASHGQGAMAYGYTF
TRBV18 | 15 | CASSLGLDRGTEAFF
TRBV7-8 | 15 | CASNQGQGRSPEAFF
TRBV9 | 15 | CASSVGQGQSYEQYF
TRBV6-5 | 13 | CASSSGGPTEAFF
TRBV6-5 | 15 | CASSYYGDRPRGYTF
TRBV29-1 | 13 | CSVDGIRGNTIYF
TRBV5-1 | 12 | CASKSGRNEQFF
TRBV6-2/TRBV6-3 | 17 | CASSYLALSGPTDTQYF